This T cell receptor (beta chain) was observed in a study of cytomegalovirus exposure and HLA in healthy donors. The V end lost 1 base, the J end lost 0 bases, and 6 bases lay between the germline ends. This CDR3 has 14 residues. CDR1 is MGHDK and CDR2 is SYGVNS in the germline V gene. Likely unrecorded immune exposures existed in these nominally healthy donors. The PCR had 60 Vbeta and 13 Jbeta primers. Only in-frame clones appear in the TCRdb table, and some are missing; sequencing was by immunoSEQ multiplex PCR. The sample lists 100,000 to 150,000 clones; 80% to 90% were seen once. The sequencing input was PBMCs. This sequence joins TRBV25-1 and TRBJ1-1; D uncertain. The source of this sequence is a woman aged 40 to 50 in good health and CMV-seropositive. The CDR3 DNA reads TGTGCCAGCAGTGAATTCAGGTTGAACACTGAAGCTTTCTTT. It codes for CASSEFRLNTEAFF.